The 26 T cell receptor beta chains below were found in one sample sequenced in a study of T cell repertoires in cytomegalovirus infection. TCRdb used MiXCR to reprocess the reads, holding one entry per CDR3 protein. Among around 230,000 distinct CDR3 sequences listed, roughly two fifths were seen once. These receptors' targets are unknown. This sample comprised CD8+ T cells from cultured PBMCs, obtained from culture after CMV antigen stimulation. The origin of the receptors is a human donor in good health (CMV status not recorded). Some clones in this sample may be carry-over from other donors' samples.

This clonotype has just a few counts. The V and J genes are TRBV20-1 and TRBJ1-1, with D tentatively TRBD1 (5 bases). This CDR3 spans 15 amino acids. Germline V gives CDR1 DFQATT, CDR2 SNEGSKA (reference sequence). V was cut by 6 bases and J by 0 bases, with 17 bases left in between. For the CDR3, the DNA is TGCAGTGCAAGAAGGAGAGGGGAGATGAACACTGAAGCTTTCTTT. Encoded protein: CSARRRGEMNTEAFF.

In regard to this clonotype: The junction shows a germline mismatch at one end, possibly a read error. The chain links TRBV25-1 to TRBJ2-3, with TRBD1 identical over 10 bases. Germline V CDR1 and CDR2: MGHDK, SYGVNS. The CDR3 extends over 15 amino acids. CDR3: CDSSVDRGLGDTQYF. In nucleotides, the CDR3 is TGTGACAGCAGTGTGGACAGGGGGTTGGGAGATACGCAGTATTTT. The entire variable domain, with the rest obtained from reference TRBV25-1 and TRBJ2-3, is as follows: EADIYQTPRYLVIGTGKKITLECSQTMGHDKMYWYQQDPGMELHLIHYSYGVNSTEKGDLSSESTVSRIRTEHFPLTLESARPSHTSQYLCDSSVDRGLGDTQYFGPGTRLTVL.

The chain recombines TRBV7-6 with TRBJ1-1; 7 bases are a match to TRBD1. J gave up 2 bases and V 5 bases, and 8 bases lay outside the gene matches. This CDR3 has 15 amino acids. Germline V gene data show CDR1 as SGHVS and CDR2 as FNYEAQ. The CDR3 here is CASSTSTGPNTEAFF. Here the CDR3 DNA reads TGTGCCAGCAGCACCTCGACAGGGCCAAACACTGAAGCTTTCTTT.

The V gene is TRBV3-1, the J gene TRBJ1-1, with D tentatively TRBD1 (6 bases). CDR3 size: 17 residues. CDR1 is LGHDT and CDR2 is YNNKEL in the germline V gene (reference sequence). V lost 3 bases, J lost 1 base, and 18 bases lay in between. This CDR3 is CASSHVDSLLSNTEAFF. CDR3 nucleotide sequence: TGTGCCAGCAGCCATGTGGACAGCTTGCTCTCGAACACTGAAGCTTTCTTT.

The chain is built from TRBV6-5 and TRBJ1-2; 7 bases are a match to TRBD1. CDR1 and CDR2 from the germline V gene are MNHEY and SVGAGI. With V trimmed by 4 bases and J by 5 bases, 7 bases remained unmatched. The CDR3 extends over 14 amino acids. The CDR3 is CASSLKGAHYGYTF. CDR3 in DNA: TGTGCCAGCAGTTTGAAGGGGGCGCATTATGGCTACACCTTC.

In this sample, this clonotype turned up a few times. This chain uses TRBV7-6 with TRBJ2-2, with no clear D. This CDR3 region has 12 residues. V was clipped by 5 bases and J by 4 bases, with 5 bases between them. Germline V CDR1 and CDR2: SGHVS, FNYEAQ. CDR3 sequence reads: CASSPATGELFF. The CDR3, as DNA: TGTGCCAGCAGCCCCGCCACCGGGGAGCTGTTTTTT.

This clonotype was observed a few times. The CDR3 protein is CASSQGDRRSLNTGELFF. The CDR3 DNA reads TGTGCCAGCAGCCAAGGGGACAGGCGGAGCTTGAACACCGGGGAGCTGTTTTTT. The chain employs TRBV14 and TRBJ2-2, with 8 bases that match TRBD1. V gave up 1 base and J gave up 1 base; unmatched junction bases: 8. Germline assignment: CDR1 SGHDN and CDR2 FVKESK. The CDR3 is 18 residues long. Supplemented by reference TRBV14 and TRBJ2-2, the full variable domain reads EAGVTQFPSHSVIEKGQTVTLRCDPISGHDNLYWYRRVMGKEIKFLLHFVKESKQDESGMPNNRFLAERTGGTYSTLKVQPAELEDSGVYFCASSQGDRRSLNTGELFFGEGSRLTVL.

This clonotype was seen only a few times. V gene TRBV7-9 combines with J gene TRBJ2-2; 7 positions agree with TRBD1. The junction had 9 bases not matched to a gene; V was cut back by 4 bases and J by 7 bases. Germline V gives CDR1 SEHNR, CDR2 FQNEAQ (reference sequence). The CDR3 extends over 15 amino acids. The CDR3 DNA sequence: TGTGCCAGCAGCTCCAAAGACAGGGACGTCGGGGAGCTGTTTTTT. Its protein is CASSSKDRDVGELFF.

V and J are TRBV12-3 or TRBV12-4 and TRBJ2-2, with a tentative D call TRBD2 (6 bases). The CDR3 is made up of 14 amino acids. Trimming pared 10 bases from V and 1 base from J, leaving 13 bases between. The CDR3 DNA follows: TGTGCCACAACGGGGAGGTGGAACACCGGGGAGCTGTTTTTT. As protein: CATTGRWNTGELFF.

Only a few counts were recorded for this clonotype. V usage is TRBV7-2 and J usage is TRBJ2-7, with a possible D match to TRBD1 (5 bases). CDR1 and CDR2 from the germline V gene are SGHTA and FQGNSA. The CDR3 consists of 14 residues. The germline V and J ends were trimmed by 2 bases and 3 bases, with 11 bases remaining between them. The CDR3 is CASSLQGYGYEQYF. The CDR3 region has the DNA TGTGCCAGCAGCTTACAGGGTTACGGCTACGAGCAGTACTTC. The complete variable domain, with remaining parts taken from reference TRBV7-2 and TRBJ2-7, reads GAGVSQSPSNKVTEKGKDVELRCDPISGHTALYWYRQSLGQGLEFLIYFQGNSAPDKSGLPSDRFSAERTGGSVSTLTIQRTQQEDSAVYLCASSLQGYGYEQYFGPGTRLTVT.

The chain joins TRBV28 to TRBJ2-4; D is perhaps TRBD2 (6 bases). Per the germline V gene, CDR1 is MDHEN and CDR2 is SYDVKM. CDR3 size: 15 residues. Deletions cut 5 bases from V and 8 bases from J, with 19 bases between. CDR3 DNA: TGTGCCAGCAGTCCCCCTATGTCTAGCGATGACATTCAGTACTTC. Amino acids: CASSPPMSSDDIQYF.

This clonotype was seen more than once but under ten times. The rearrangement links TRBV5-1 to TRBJ2-6; either TRBD1 or TRBD2 may fit D (5 bases each). Trimming pared 4 bases from V and 0 bases from J, leaving 14 bases between. Germline values: CDR1 SGHRS, CDR2 YFSETQ. This CDR3 is built from 17 residues. The CDR3 DNA reads TGCGCCAGCAGCATGGGACCCGTAAACTCTGGGGCCAACGTCCTGACTTTC. Translated: CASSMGPVNSGANVLTF.

V usage is TRBV4-1 and J usage is TRBJ1-1; D is uncertain. V was trimmed by 0 bases and J by 3 bases, leaving 8 bases between them. This CDR3 contains 14 residues. Germline V lookup: CDR1 MGHRA, CDR2 YSYEKL. In DNA, the CDR3 is TGCGCCAGCAGCCAAGATCCGGGATACACTGAAGCTTTCTTT. Its translation is CASSQDPGYTEAFF.

In this sample, this clonotype turned up a few times. CDR3 nucleotide sequence: TGTGCCAGCAGCTTAGTAGGGGACAGGAATCAGCCCCAGCATTTT. The encoded protein is CASSLVGDRNQPQHF. V gene TRBV7-6 combines with J gene TRBJ1-5; 8 bases fit TRBD1. Germline V gene data show CDR1 as SGHVS and CDR2 as FNYEAQ. V dropped 1 base and J dropped 4; count of bases not matched to a gene: 3. The CDR3 spans 15 residues.

This clonotype was counted ten times or more. The chain uses TRBV10-2 and TRBJ2-1; D is ambiguous. Germline-derived CDR1 and CDR2 are WSHSY and SAAADI. Trimming cost V 6 bases and J 10 bases, with 10 bases left between them. The CDR3 extends over 11 amino acids. The CDR3 is CASRERTEQFF. CDR3 in DNA: TGCGCCAGCAGAGAAAGGACGGAGCAGTTCTTC.

The J gene is TRBJ2-7, the V gene TRBV20-1; 12 positions agree with TRBD2. The CDR3 runs 14 residues. Looked up from germline, CDR1 is DFQATT and CDR2 is SNEGSKA (reference sequence). After removal of 5 bases from V and 2 bases from J, the junction contained 4 bases not matched to a gene. The CDR3 here is CSALLAGGTYEQYF. The CDR3 coding sequence is TGCAGTGCTTTACTAGCGGGAGGCACCTACGAGCAGTACTTC.

This clonotype was observed at least ten times. This chain connects TRBV11-2 to TRBJ1-1; TRBD1 aligns across 7 bases. Germline V CDR1 and CDR2: SGHAT, FQNNGV. V lost 3 bases and J lost 2; bases outside the gene matches: 6. The length of the CDR3 is 15 residues. CDR3: CASSLRTGPNTEAFF. CDR3 nucleotide sequence: TGTGCCAGCAGCTTGCGGACAGGCCCCAACACTGAAGCTTTCTTT. Using reference TRBV11-2 and TRBJ1-1 for the parts outside the CDR3, the full variable domain is EAGVAQSPRYKIIEKRQSVAFWCNPISGHATLYWYQQILGQGPKLLIQFQNNGVVDDSQLPKDRFSAERLKGVDSTLKIQPAKLEDSAVYLCASSLRTGPNTEAFFGQGTRLTVV.

This clonotype was found once. The chain combines TRBV27 with TRBJ2-7, with TRBD1 matching over 7 bases. Germline lookup yields CDR1 MNHEY and CDR2 SMNVEV (reference sequence). The CDR3 is made up of 14 amino acids. Trimming at V came to 6 bases and at J to 8 bases, leaving 13 bases not matched to a gene. CDR3 in amino acids: CASRAGTAPGKQYF. CDR3 sequence (DNA): TGTGCCAGCAGGGCCGGGACAGCTCCCGGAAAGCAGTACTTC.

The CDR3 nucleotides read TGTGCCAGCTCATGGGCCAGGGGGCCATACGAGCAGTACTTC. It is translated as CASSWARGPYEQYF. The chain uses TRBV27 and TRBJ2-7, with 8 positions matching TRBD1. CDR1 is MNHEY, CDR2 SMNVEV, per germline (reference sequence). The ends lost 8 bases at V and 4 bases at J; junction bases unmatched: 10. The CDR3 extends over 14 amino acids.

The chain joins TRBV28 to TRBJ1-5; the D gene is possibly TRBD1 (6 bases). The CDR3 loop spans 14 amino acids. Trimming pared 5 bases from V and 2 bases from J, leaving 10 bases between. Germline V lookup: CDR1 MDHEN, CDR2 SYDVKM. The CDR3 region is CASSGGHRNQPQHF. Here the CDR3 DNA reads TGTGCCAGCAGTGGGGGACACCGCAATCAGCCCCAGCATTTT.

This clonotype was seen more than once but under ten times. The V gene is TRBV27, the J gene TRBJ1-5; D remains ambiguous. CDR3 length: 14 residues. Trimming stripped 1 base from V and 6 bases from J, with 10 bases between. The germline V gene encodes CDR1 MNHEY and CDR2 SMNVEV (reference sequence). CDR3 amino acids: CASSLYKGGQPQHF. The CDR3 region has the DNA TGTGCCAGCAGTTTATATAAGGGAGGTCAGCCCCAGCATTTT.

In this sample, this clonotype turned up a few times. The CDR3 region has the DNA TGTGCCAGCAGTTTCGGTTCCTACAATGAGCAGTTCTTC. Its translation: CASSFGSYNEQFF. V is TRBV12-3 or TRBV12-4 and J is TRBJ2-1; D remains ambiguous. The CDR3 spans 13 residues. With 3 bases removed from V and 1 base from J, the gap between germline ends came to 4 bases.

A few counts support this clonotype. V is TRBV12-3 or TRBV12-4 and J is TRBJ1-2; 8 positions match TRBD1. V gave up 3 bases and J gave up 2 bases; unmatched junction bases: 5. The CDR3 is 15 residues long. CDR3: CASSFSWTGNYGYTF. The CDR3 region has the DNA TGTGCCAGCAGTTTTTCGTGGACAGGGAACTATGGCTACACCTTC.

This clonotype was counted a few times. The V call is TRBV2, the J call TRBJ2-7, with 7 bases lining up with TRBD1. This CDR3 has 15 amino acids. Unmatched junction bases numbered 13, after V lost 8 bases and J lost 3 bases. The V gene's germline CDR1 is SNHLY and CDR2 FYNNEI. DNA of the CDR3: TGTGCCAGCCGGGGAACGACCGGGACAGACTACGAGCAGTACTTC. Protein product: CASRGTTGTDYEQYF.

The chain couples TRBV7-9 to TRBJ2-7, with D maybe TRBD2 (6 bases). CDR1 SEHNR and CDR2 FQNEAQ come from the germline V gene (reference sequence). The CDR3 spans 16 residues. Deletions cut 5 bases from V and 2 bases from J, with 19 bases between. The CDR3 region has the DNA TGTGCCAGCAGCCCCTCGGAGGGAAAAAGGACCTACGAGCAGTACTTC. Its translation: CASSPSEGKRTYEQYF. The full variable domain, completed using reference TRBV7-9 and TRBJ2-7, is DTGVSQNPRHKITKRGQNVTFRCDPISEHNRLYWYRQTLGQGPEFLTYFQNEAQLEKSRLLSDRFSAERPKGSFSTLEIQRTEQGDSAMYLCASSPSEGKRTYEQYFGPGTRLTVT.

The rearrangement links TRBV28 to TRBJ2-2; D call uncertain. The CDR3 is 14 residues long. CDR1 and CDR2 from the germline V gene are MDHEN and SYDVKM. Trimming took off 3 bases at V and 9 bases at J, with 14 bases between the two ends. This CDR3 is CASSLRTPDRELFF. The CDR3 DNA sequence: TGTGCCAGCAGTTTGAGGACCCCAGATAGGGAGCTGTTTTTT. Variable domain in full (rest from reference TRBV28 and TRBJ2-2): DVKVTQSSRYLVKRTGEKVFLECVQDMDHENMFWYRQDPGLGLRLIYFSYDVKMKEKGDIPEGYSVSREKKERFSLILESASTNQTSMYLCASSLRTPDRELFFGEGSRLTVL.